These 21 T cell receptor beta chains originate from one sample sequenced in a study of brain T cells in children with intractable seizures. Here immunoSEQ multiplex PCR was the method, and the copy in TCRdb shows in-frame clones only, minus some. The sample contains around 340,000 clones, roughly 92% of which appear only once. As for time point: blood from clinic visit 5 months post-surgery; TSC patient then seizure free. This specimen consisted of peripheral blood, obtained approximately 5 months after surgery. Source of these receptors: a boy under two years old with tuberous sclerosis and intractable seizures.

The chain uses TRBV6-5 and TRBJ1-1; D is unresolved. The V gene lost 6 bases and the J gene lost 3 bases, with 17 bases spanning the gap. The germline V gene has CDR1 MNHEY and CDR2 SVGAGI. There are 15 residues in the CDR3. The CDR3 nucleotides are TGTGCCAGCAGAGATCAGCCTCTAAGAGACACTGAAGCTTTCTTT. Residues: CASRDQPLRDTEAFF.

This chain uses TRBV12-3 or TRBV12-4 with TRBJ1-2; a possible D gene is TRBD1 (5 bases). The V end lost 7 bases, the J end lost 4 bases, and 13 bases lay between the germline ends. The CDR3 has 13 amino acids. CDR3 DNA: TGTGCCAGCACCCCGCAGGGCCTCTATGGCTACACCTTC. Its translation is CASTPQGLYGYTF.

In its sample, this clone was seen once. The CDR3 reads CASRHGLAGGIYNEQFF. The DNA for the CDR3 is TGTGCCAGCAGGCACGGACTAGCGGGGGGCATATACAATGAGCAGTTCTTC. The genes are TRBV5-6 and TRBJ2-1; 14 bases are shared with TRBD2. CDR1 and CDR2 from the germline V gene are SGHDT and YYEEEE. J gave up 4 bases and V 5 bases, and 8 bases lay outside the gene matches. This CDR3 spans 17 amino acids. Full variable domain (remainder filled in from reference TRBV5-6 and TRBJ2-1): DAGVTQSPTHLIKTRGQQVTLRCSPKSGHDTVSWYQQALGQGPQFIFQYYEEEERQRGNFPDRFSGHQFPNYSSELNVNALLLGDSALYLCASRHGLAGGIYNEQFFGPGTRLTVL.

The chain employs TRBV7-3 and TRBJ2-7; D possibly corresponds to TRBD2 (6 bases). The V end was cut by 2 bases, the J end by 1 base, with 12 bases between. From germline, CDR1 is SGHTA and CDR2 FQGTGA. CDR3 length: 15 residues. CDR3 bases: TGTGCCAGCAGCTTACTGGGGGGAGTTTCCTACGAGCAGTACTTC. This gives the protein CASSLLGGVSYEQYF.

V and J are TRBV4-1 and TRBJ1-2; D is undetermined. CDR3 length: 14 residues. V was trimmed by 0 bases and J by 5 bases, leaving 10 bases between them. Germline values: CDR1 MGHRA, CDR2 YSYEKL. This chain's CDR3 is CASSQEGLEYGYTF. CDR3 DNA: TGCGCCAGCAGCCAAGAAGGACTCGAGTATGGCTACACCTTC.

The J gene is TRBJ1-3, the V gene TRBV4-1; D is undetermined. There are 15 residues in the CDR3. The V gene lost 0 bases and the J gene lost 0 bases, with 6 bases spanning the gap. From germline, CDR1 is MGHRA and CDR2 YSYEKL. The CDR3 nucleotides read TGCGCCAGCAGCCAAGACCTAGGCTCTGGAAACACCATATATTTT. Protein product: CASSQDLGSGNTIYF.

The sample holds a few counts of this clone. The chain joins TRBV6-5 to TRBJ1-3; no definite D call. CDR1 is MNHEY, CDR2 SVGAGI, per germline. V was trimmed by 5 bases and J by 8 bases, leaving 7 bases between them. The CDR3 extends over 11 amino acids. Here the CDR3 DNA reads TGTGCCAGCAGTAAGGGTTACACCATATATTTT. Translating gives CASSKGYTIYF.

CDR3 sequence reads: CASSLNRVYEQYF. CDR3 sequence (DNA): TGTGCCAGCAGCTTAAACAGGGTCTACGAGCAGTACTTC. The chain has TRBV11-1 and TRBJ2-7, with D perhaps matching TRBD1 (6 bases). Germline V gene lookup returns CDR1 SGHAT and CDR2 FQDESV (reference sequence). This CDR3 has 13 residues. V lost 2 bases to trimming and J lost 3 bases, with 8 bases between them.

The sample holds one count of this clone. V usage is TRBV25-1 and J usage is TRBJ2-2; no definite D call. The CDR3 totals 10 residues. V was pared by 4 bases and J by 6 bases, with 0 bases between. Germline V gives CDR1 MGHDK, CDR2 SYGVNS. The CDR3 region has the DNA TGTGCCAGCAGTGCCGGGGAGCTGTTTTTT. It is translated as CASSAGELFF.

The rearrangement joins TRBV28 to TRBJ1-2, with D possibly being TRBD1 (5 bases). The germline gives CDR1 MDHEN, CDR2 SYDVKM. Trimming pared 3 bases from V and 2 bases from J, leaving 10 bases between. This CDR3 is 14 amino acids long. CDR3 DNA sequence: TGTGCCAGCAGTTTCGGACAAGAGAACTATGGCTACACCTTC. Residues: CASSFGQENYGYTF.

V is TRBV18 and J is TRBJ2-7; D may be TRBD1 (6 bases). Germline CDR1 KGHSH, CDR2 LQKENI. The V and J ends lost 3 bases and 3 bases respectively, with 12 bases between them. The CDR3 is 14 amino acids. The CDR3 DNA sequence: TGTGCCAGCTCACCCGCAACAGGGAACTACGAGCAGTACTTC. This translates into CASSPATGNYEQYF.

The chain is built from TRBV5-6 and TRBJ2-7; the D gene could be TRBD1 or TRBD2 (5 bases each). The CDR3 contains 15 residues. Germline V gives CDR1 SGHDT, CDR2 YYEEEE. The ends were cut back, 4 bases at V and 3 bases at J, with 17 bases in the middle. The CDR3 spells CASSRPGRTYYEQYF. CDR3 coding DNA: TGTGCCAGCAGCCGTCCGGGACGGACTTACTACGAGCAGTACTTC.

The V and J genes are TRBV15 and TRBJ2-3; D is perhaps TRBD2 (5 bases). This CDR3 region has 16 residues. Looked up from germline, CDR1 is LNHNV and CDR2 is YYDKDF (reference sequence). The ends were cut back, 4 bases at V and 2 bases at J, with 16 bases in the middle. In DNA, the CDR3 is TGTGCCACCAGCAACTTCGCGCGGGCAAACACAGATACGCAGTATTTT. Amino acid sequence: CATSNFARANTDTQYF.

The rearrangement joins TRBV6-5 to TRBJ2-3; tentatively, D is TRBD1 or TRBD2 (5 bases each). Trimming stripped 5 bases from V and 0 bases from J, with 12 bases between. CDR1 MNHEY and CDR2 SVGAGI come from the germline V gene. This CDR3 contains 15 residues. The CDR3 bases are TGTGCCAGCAGTCCCGGGGCGGCTAGCACAGATACGCAGTATTTT. Its translation: CASSPGAASTDTQYF.

The gene calls are TRBV5-6 and TRBJ2-1; no reliable D call. CDR3 length: 15 amino acids. Trimming shortened V by 4 bases and J by 2 bases, and 13 bases separated the two germline ends. Germline V CDR1 and CDR2: SGHDT, YYEEEE. As DNA, the CDR3 is TGTGCCAGCAGCCGGCCGACTCTCACCTACAATGAGCAGTTCTTC. Translating it yields CASSRPTLTYNEQFF.

The chain is built from TRBV6-5 and TRBJ1-1, with D unresolved. The V gene lost 5 bases and the J gene lost 11 bases, with 9 bases spanning the gap. The CDR3 has 10 amino acids. Germline CDR1 MNHEY, CDR2 SVGAGI. CDR3 nucleotide sequence: TGTGCCAGCAGTCACCGGGAGGCTTTCTTT. This codes for CASSHREAFF.

This chain connects TRBV10-3 to TRBJ2-3; D is uncertain. Per the germline V gene, CDR1 is ENHRY and CDR2 is SYGVKD. This CDR3 has 16 amino acids. Trimming took off 3 bases at V and 2 bases at J, with 15 bases between the two ends. The CDR3 nucleotides read TGTGCCATCAGTGACTGGGCAGAGATTTTCACAGATACGCAGTATTTT. Translated, it gives CAISDWAEIFTDTQYF.

V and J are TRBV7-9 and TRBJ1-5; TRBD1 matches at 11 bases. V lost 8 bases, J lost 0 bases, and 12 bases stayed unmatched. Germline values: CDR1 SEHNR, CDR2 FQNEAQ (reference sequence). This CDR3 is built from 18 residues. CDR3 region: CASLGQGDPTISNQPQHF. The CDR3 DNA reads as TGTGCCAGCTTGGGACAGGGGGACCCTACTATTAGCAATCAGCCCCAGCATTTT.

This clone has just one count. This chain joins TRBV18 and TRBJ1-2; 8 bases map to TRBD1. This CDR3 spans 15 amino acids. V lost 8 bases, J lost 8 bases, and 16 bases stayed unmatched. Germline V gives CDR1 KGHSH, CDR2 LQKENI. In nucleotides, the CDR3 is TGTGCCAGCACCCCGGACAGGGACGGGATAGAAGGCTACACCTTC. This sequence encodes CASTPDRDGIEGYTF.

The chain couples TRBV7-9 to TRBJ1-1; TRBD1 matches 7 bases. The trim removed 1 base at V and 1 base at J, leaving 9 bases unmatched. CDR1 and CDR2 from the germline V gene are SEHNR and FQNEAQ (reference sequence). The length of the CDR3 is 17 residues. The CDR3 reads CASSLGGRGTENTEAFF. CDR3 coding DNA: TGTGCCAGCAGCTTAGGGGGGAGGGGGACAGAGAACACTGAAGCTTTCTTT.

The V gene is TRBV7-3, the J gene TRBJ2-1; 7 bases line up with TRBD1. V gave up 5 bases and J gave up 4 bases; unmatched junction bases: 11. Germline CDR1 is SGHTA and CDR2 is FQGTGA. The CDR3 covers 16 residues. The CDR3 nucleotides are TGTGCCAGCAGCCCCCGACAGGGATTGGGTTACAATGAGCAGTTCTTC. This codes for CASSPRQGLGYNEQFF.